Each of the 25 T cell receptor beta chains below was sequenced from the same sample in a study of response to subunit inactivated influenza vaccine. TCRdb processed the RT-PCR reads anew with MiXCR; each CDR3 protein has one entry. Of 530,000 or so distinct CDR3 sequences detected, over 25% appear once; the ten largest clones hold 1.9%. The starting material was CD4+ T cells sorted from PBMCs, obtained 5 days after vaccination. The receptors stem from a man aged 50 or older who received an inactivated influenza vaccine.

Of note for this clonotype: An end of the junction differs from the germline gene, which may be a read error. The genes are TRBV11-2 and TRBJ2-1; 8 bases map to TRBD2. The germline V gene has CDR1 SGHAT and CDR2 FQNNGV. This CDR3 comprises 13 residues. CDR3 DNA: TGTGCCAGCAGCCACCTAGGACTAGCTGGCTTTGTCTTC. Amino acid sequence: CASSHLGLAGFVF. The full variable domain, completed using reference TRBV11-2 and TRBJ2-1, is EAGVAQSPRYKIIEKRQSVAFWCNPISGHATLYWYQQILGQGPKLLIQFQNNGVVDDSQLPKDRFSAERLKGVDSTLKIQPAKLEDSAVYLCASSHLGLAGFVFGPGTRLTVL.

The chain couples TRBV9 to TRBJ2-1; the match to TRBD2 covers 16 bases. The CDR3 consists of 17 residues. J gave up 11 bases and V 4 bases, and 12 bases lay outside the gene matches. Looked up from germline, CDR1 is SGDLS and CDR2 is YYNGEE. CDR3 residues: CASSFRPGTSGGAKQFF. The CDR3 nucleotides are TGTGCCAGCAGCTTCCGTCCCGGGACTAGCGGGGGGGCCAAGCAGTTCTTC.

This clonotype was observed a handful of times. V and J are TRBV30 and TRBJ2-5, with TRBD2 identical over 10 bases. Unmatched junction bases numbered 8, after V lost 2 bases and J lost 5 bases. CDR3 size: 15 residues. Germline V gene lookup returns CDR1 GTSNPN and CDR2 SVGIG (reference sequence). The chain's CDR3 is CAWSLPSGRSETQYF. The CDR3 region has the DNA TGTGCCTGGAGTCTTCCTAGCGGGAGAAGTGAGACCCAGTACTTC.

The gene calls are TRBV5-1 and TRBJ1-5; D gene unclear. Between the trimmed V and J ends, which lost 2 bases and 4 bases, there was a span of 13 bases. Germline V gene lookup returns CDR1 SGHRS and CDR2 YFSETQ. The CDR3 is 15 residues long. For the CDR3, the DNA is TGCGCCAGCAGCTTAACCGGGAAAAAAAATCAGCCCCAGCATTTT. Protein product: CASSLTGKKNQPQHF.

This clonotype turned up a few times. The chain has TRBV4-2 and TRBJ1-6; 10 bases fit TRBD1. The CDR3 runs to 16 residues. Looked up from germline, CDR1 is LGHNA and CDR2 is YNFKEQ. V was clipped by 1 base and J by 5 bases; unmatched bases: 2. CDR3 sequence: CASSQGQGADNSPLHF. The DNA of the CDR3 is TGTGCCAGCAGCCAAGGACAGGGGGCGGATAATTCACCCCTCCACTTT.

Comment on this clonotype: The germline gene is not matched at one end of the junction; a read error may be the cause. The V call is TRBV15, the J call TRBJ1-3; D gene unclear. The CDR3 contains 14 residues. Germline V gene lookup returns CDR1 LNHNV and CDR2 YYDKDF (reference sequence). The CDR3 is CATSSPNSGSTIYF. The CDR3, as DNA: TGTGCCACCAGCAGTCCTAACAGTGGAAGCACCATATATTTT. Looking up the rest from reference TRBV15 and TRBJ1-3 gives the full variable domain: DAMVIQNPRYQVTQFGKPVTLSCSQTLNHNVMYWYQQKSSQAPKLLFHYYDKDFNNEADTPDNFQSRRPNTSFCFLDIRSPGLGDTAMYLCATSSPNSGSTIYFGEGSWLTVV.

This chain connects TRBV9 to TRBJ1-5; D gene ambiguous. The V end lost 0 bases, the J end lost 4 bases, and 5 bases lay between the germline ends. Germline V gives CDR1 SGDLS, CDR2 YYNGEE. The length of the CDR3 is 13 residues. CDR3 region: CASSVGQNQPQHF. Written as DNA, the CDR3 is TGTGCCAGCAGCGTAGGACAAAATCAGCCCCAGCATTTT.

The J gene is TRBJ2-1, the V gene TRBV9; 10 nucleotides line up with TRBD2. From germline, CDR1 is SGDLS and CDR2 YYNGEE. V was clipped by 0 bases and J by 6 bases; unmatched bases: 12. There are 18 residues in the CDR3. CDR3 sequence (DNA): TGTGCCAGCAGCGTAGGTACCGGGGTAGCGGGAGGTCTCAATGAGCAGTTCTTC. Protein: CASSVGTGVAGGLNEQFF. Full variable domain (rest looked up from reference TRBV9 and TRBJ2-1): DSGVTQTPKHLITATGQRVTLRCSPRSGDLSVYWYQQSLDQGLQFLIQYYNGEERAKGNILERFSAQQFPDLHSELNLSSLELGDSALYFCASSVGTGVAGGLNEQFFGPGTRLTVL.

The rearrangement joins TRBV6-2 or TRBV6-3 to TRBJ2-5; unclear D gene. Germline loops: CDR1 MNHEY, CDR2 SVGEGT. The CDR3 has 15 amino acids. V was trimmed by 3 bases and J by 5 bases, leaving 16 bases between them. CDR3 amino acids: CASSYLAEPRETQYF. The CDR3 region has the DNA TGTGCCAGCAGTTATCTCGCAGAGCCAAGGGAGACCCAGTACTTC.

This clonotype was seen many times. This rearrangement joins TRBV7-2 to TRBJ2-1, with a tentative D call TRBD2 (6 bases). Trimming stripped 0 bases from V and 5 bases from J, with 20 bases between. Germline values: CDR1 SGHTA, CDR2 FQGNSA. The CDR3 length is 18 residues. For the CDR3, the DNA is TGTGCCAGCAGCTTAGCCCGCCGGAGTGGGAGGCTGGACAATGAGCAGTTCTTC. Its protein product is CASSLARRSGRLDNEQFF.

CDR3 sequence (DNA): TGTGCCAGCAGGACCGGACAGGGCCGAGCCGGCACCATATATTTT. Amino acids: CASRTGQGRAGTIYF. V is TRBV6-1 and J is TRBJ1-3; TRBD1 aligns across 8 bases. The junction had 13 bases not matched to a gene; V was cut back by 6 bases and J by 9 bases. The CDR3 loop spans 15 amino acids. The V gene's germline CDR1 is MNHNS and CDR2 SASEGT.

The chain has TRBV27 and TRBJ2-7; a weak D match, TRBD1 (7 bases). With 2 bases removed from V and 3 bases from J, the gap between germline ends came to 14 bases. The CDR3 has 15 amino acids. Germline CDR1 and CDR2: MNHEY and SMNVEV (reference sequence). The CDR3 reads CASSLDRQGGYEQYF. DNA for the CDR3: TGTGCCAGCAGTTTAGACCGGCAGGGGGGCTACGAGCAGTACTTC.

In this sample, this clonotype turned up a few times. The rearrangement joins TRBV10-3 to TRBJ2-2; 7 bases agree with TRBD1. Per germline, CDR1 ENHRY and CDR2 SYGVKD. V lost 6 bases to trimming and J lost 6 bases; unmatched junction nucleotides: 7. This CDR3 comprises 14 residues. The CDR3 here is CAISRGGQSGELFF. DNA for the CDR3: TGTGCCATCAGCAGAGGGGGACAGTCCGGGGAGCTGTTTTTT.

This chain links TRBV20-1 with TRBJ2-2; D possibly corresponds to TRBD1 (6 bases). From germline, CDR1 is DFQATT and CDR2 SNEGSKA (reference sequence). This CDR3 contains 16 residues. V was cut by 6 bases and J by 0 bases, with 17 bases left in between. The CDR3 nucleotides are TGCAGTGCGAATAGGTTAGGGGGAACGAACACCGGGGAGCTGTTTTTT. Protein sequence: CSANRLGGTNTGELFF.

The chain recombines TRBV28 with TRBJ2-1; 7 bases map to TRBD2. The CDR3 is made up of 18 amino acids. Germline values: CDR1 MDHEN, CDR2 SYDVKM. V gave up 5 bases and J gave up 0 bases; unmatched junction bases: 13. CDR3 coding DNA: TGTGCCAGCAGTCCTTCAAGCGGGACTCAGAGCTCCTACAATGAGCAGTTCTTC. Translation gives CASSPSSGTQSSYNEQFF.

V gene TRBV7-2 combines with J gene TRBJ2-3; no clear D. The CDR3 sequence is 16 residues long. The germline V gene has CDR1 SGHTA and CDR2 FQGNSA. V was pared by 5 bases and J by 4 bases, with 19 bases between. The CDR3 DNA sequence: TGTGCCAGCAGCCTAGGGTCCTCAGGAGCCTCAGATACGCAGTATTTT. Its protein is CASSLGSSGASDTQYF.

The chain uses TRBV5-1 and TRBJ2-6; D is unclear. CDR1 and CDR2 from the germline V gene are SGHRS and YFSETQ. The CDR3 has 16 amino acids. V was trimmed by 3 bases and J by 1 base, leaving 11 bases between them. The CDR3 protein is CASSSSTVSGANVLTF. For the CDR3, the DNA is TGCGCCAGCAGCTCCAGTACAGTATCTGGGGCCAACGTCCTGACTTTC.

This sequence joins TRBV6-5 and TRBJ2-5; 10 bases are shared with TRBD1. Germline loops: CDR1 MNHEY, CDR2 SVGAGI. Trimming cost V 4 bases and J 4 bases; bases outside gene matches: 0. This CDR3 contains 13 residues. The DNA for the CDR3 is TGTGCCAGCAGTTGGGACAGGGGAGAGACCCAGTACTTC. Residues: CASSWDRGETQYF.

The rearrangement joins TRBV29-1 to TRBJ2-5, with TRBD2 matching 7 bases. V shed 3 bases, J shed 3 bases, and the junction held 10 bases outside the gene matches. The CDR3 has 15 amino acids. Germline V gives CDR1 SQVTM, CDR2 ANQGSEA. The CDR3 loop reads CSVDGGGGWKETQYF. CDR3 nucleotide sequence: TGCAGCGTTGATGGGGGGGGGGGTTGGAAAGAGACCCAGTACTTC.

This clonotype appeared many times. J is TRBJ2-7 and V is TRBV25-1; TRBD1 aligns across 11 bases. This CDR3 has 16 residues. V trimming: 3 bases; J trimming: 6 bases; junction bases outside the gene matches: 10. Germline values: CDR1 MGHDK, CDR2 SYGVNS. In DNA form, the CDR3 reads TGTGCCAGCAGTGACCCTCGGACAGGGGGCGCGGGCGAGCAGTACTTC. Amino acid sequence: CASSDPRTGGAGEQYF.

CDR3 nucleotides: TGTGCCAGCAGTTTGGGACTAGCGGGAGCAAGAGATACGCAGTATTTT. It encodes CASSLGLAGARDTQYF. The V gene is TRBV6-2 or TRBV6-3, the J gene TRBJ2-3; 14 bases match TRBD2. Germline CDR1 is MNHEY and CDR2 is SVGEGT. The CDR3 length is 16 residues. V lost 4 bases, J lost 5 bases, and 5 bases stayed unmatched.

The chain recombines TRBV28 with TRBJ2-5, with 8 bases matching TRBD2. CDR1 MDHEN and CDR2 SYDVKM come from the germline V gene. Trimming removed 6 bases from V and 5 bases from J; junction bases left unmatched: 11. CDR3 length: 15 residues. CDR3 residues: CASSSAGERGETQYF. In DNA, the CDR3 is TGTGCCAGCAGCTCAGCGGGGGAGCGAGGGGAGACCCAGTACTTC.

Of note for this clonotype: Likely a read error: the CDR3 ends without its conserved phenylalanine or tryptophan. J is TRBJ2-5 and V is TRBV5-1; 11 positions agree with TRBD2. CDR1 is SGHRS, CDR2 YFSETQ, per germline. V trimming: 0 bases; J trimming: 4 bases; junction bases outside the gene matches: 2. The CDR3 contains 15 residues. CDR3 sequence: CASSLETSGRETQYS. The CDR3 bases are TGCGCCAGCAGCTTGGAAACTAGCGGGAGAGAGACCCAGTACTCC.

The rearrangement links TRBV12-3 or TRBV12-4 to TRBJ2-7, with D uncertain. V was trimmed by 1 base and J by 0 bases, leaving 7 bases between them. This CDR3 is built from 14 residues. The CDR3 DNA reads TGTGCCAGCAGTTTAGGACGGAACTCCTACGAGCAGTACTTC. It specifies CASSLGRNSYEQYF.

The V and J genes are TRBV29-1 and TRBJ2-3; D is undetermined. Per the germline V gene, CDR1 is SQVTM and CDR2 is ANQGSEA. The germline V and J ends were trimmed by 4 bases and 0 bases, with 11 bases remaining between them. The CDR3 covers 14 residues. CDR3 nucleotide sequence: TGCAGCGTTGCGGGCAGCTCTAGCACAGATACGCAGTATTTT. Translation: CSVAGSSSTDTQYF.